Presented here are 18 T cell receptor beta chains from one specimen sequenced in a study of blood T cell repertoires in COVID-19. Here immunoSEQ multiplex PCR was the method, and the copy in TCRdb shows in-frame clones only, minus some. The sample consists of about 160,000 clones, approximately 84% of them appearing once. The sequenced material came from PBMCs or T cells enriched from blood (not recorded which). These receptors came from a woman aged 50 to 65 who had recovered from COVID-19.

The chain combines TRBV27 with TRBJ1-2; 8 bases are shared with TRBD1. V gave up 2 bases and J gave up 8 bases; unmatched junction bases: 7. Per the germline V gene, CDR1 is MNHEY and CDR2 is SMNVEV (reference sequence). This CDR3 has 14 residues. The CDR3 is CASSLKQGVRGYTF. The CDR3, as DNA: TGTGCCAGCAGTTTAAAACAGGGGGTGCGCGGCTACACCTTC.

The chain is built from TRBV7-9 and TRBJ1-5; TRBD1 is a possible D gene (6 bases). V lost 6 bases, J lost 0 bases, and 12 bases lay in between. The CDR3 consists of 15 residues. Per germline, CDR1 SEHNR and CDR2 FQNEAQ (reference sequence). CDR3 nucleotide sequence: TGTGCCAGCAGTTCTGACAGGTTTAGCAATCAGCCCCAGCATTTT. This codes for CASSSDRFSNQPQHF.

The gene calls are TRBV29-1 and TRBJ2-1; D is perhaps TRBD1 (6 bases). There are 13 residues in the CDR3. Germline-derived CDR1 and CDR2 are SQVTM and ANQGSEA. Deletions cut 6 bases from V and 8 bases from J, with 17 bases between. CDR3 in amino acids: CSVLTGLSDEQFF. In DNA, the CDR3 is TGCAGCGTCTTAACAGGGTTATCGGATGAGCAGTTCTTC.

The chain couples TRBV7-2 to TRBJ2-2; 7 bases are shared with TRBD2. After removal of 1 base from V and 6 bases from J, the junction contained 8 bases not matched to a gene. CDR1 SGHTA and CDR2 FQGNSA come from the germline V gene. This CDR3 has 16 amino acids. CDR3 bases: TGTGCCAGCAGCTTAGTGGGCACCCTAGCGGCCGGGGAGCTGTTTTTT. It is translated as CASSLVGTLAAGELFF.

The CDR3 protein is CASSLNSGVIGNTIYF. CDR3 DNA: TGTGCCAGCAGCTTAAACTCAGGGGTTATCGGAAACACCATATATTTT. The J gene is TRBJ1-3, the V gene TRBV11-3; weak D call: TRBD1 (6 bases). V lost 2 bases and J 4 bases, leaving 15 bases between the germline ends. Germline V lookup: CDR1 SGHNT, CDR2 YENEEA. The CDR3 has 16 amino acids. The full variable domain, completed using reference TRBV11-3 and TRBJ1-3, is EAGVVQSPRYKIIEKKQPVAFWCNPISGHNTLYWYLQNLGQGPELLIRYENEEAVDDSQLPKDRFSAERLKGVDSTLKIQPAELGDSAVYLCASSLNSGVIGNTIYFGEGSWLTVV.

The rearrangement links TRBV10-3 to TRBJ1-1, with D possibly being TRBD1 (6 bases). Germline values: CDR1 ENHRY, CDR2 SYGVKD. This CDR3 has 12 amino acids. V was pared by 4 bases and J by 8 bases, with 11 bases between. CDR3 loop: CAISGQEREAFF. The CDR3 DNA sequence: TGTGCCATCAGTGGACAGGAAAGAGAAGCTTTCTTT.

This clone was found a few times. V is TRBV4-1 and J is TRBJ1-2, with no clear D. V was cut by 4 bases and J by 2 bases, with 11 bases left in between. Germline lookup yields CDR1 MGHRA and CDR2 YSYEKL. The CDR3 runs to 14 residues. CDR3 protein: CASSRTQLNYGYTF. The CDR3 DNA reads as TGCGCCAGCAGCCGCACACAGTTAAACTATGGCTACACCTTC.

The rearrangement joins TRBV6-5 to TRBJ1-1; D uncertain. V lost 7 bases and J lost 5, with 17 bases in between. Germline CDR1 is MNHEY and CDR2 is SVGAGI. CDR3 length equals 14 residues. This chain's CDR3 is CASNPREGETEAFF. CDR3 nucleotide sequence: TGTGCCAGCAATCCCCGGGAGGGCGAGACTGAAGCTTTCTTT.

This clone was found once. The chain couples TRBV20-1 to TRBJ2-1, with a weak D call TRBD1 (5 bases). The V and J ends lost 1 base and 10 bases respectively, with 8 bases between them. Germline CDR1 reads DFQATT; CDR2 reads SNEGSKA (reference sequence). The CDR3 contains 11 residues. The CDR3 loop is CSARADTEQFF. CDR3 bases: TGCAGTGCTAGAGCGGACACCGAGCAGTTCTTC.

This clone has only one observation. This sequence joins TRBV12-3 or TRBV12-4 and TRBJ2-7; TRBD2 might be the D (5 bases). V was cut by 5 bases and J by 3 bases, with 11 bases left in between. The CDR3 is 13 amino acids. The CDR3 loop is CASSPSGNYEQYF. DNA of the CDR3: TGTGCCAGCAGTCCGAGCGGTAACTACGAGCAGTACTTC.

The sample holds a few counts of this clone. The rearrangement links TRBV5-6 to TRBJ1-2, with D possibly TRBD1 on 5 matching bases. The CDR3 has 16 residues. The germline CDR1 and CDR2 sequences are SGHDT and YYEEEE. V dropped 0 bases and J dropped 5 bases, with 17 bases sitting between them. CDR3 in DNA: TGTGCCAGCAGCTTGGAAACGGGACTGATAGGATATGGCTACACCTTC. It is translated as CASSLETGLIGYGYTF.

This sequence joins TRBV18 and TRBJ2-5; 8 positions agree with TRBD2. This CDR3 comprises 14 residues. The V gene end was trimmed by 3 bases and the J gene end by 5 bases; junction bases not matched to a gene: 5. Germline CDR1 KGHSH, CDR2 LQKENI. The CDR3 protein is CASSPWTGGETQYF. As DNA, the CDR3 is TGTGCCAGCTCACCCTGGACGGGGGGGGAGACCCAGTACTTC. Full variable domain (remainder filled in from reference TRBV18 and TRBJ2-5): NAGVMQNPRHLVRRRGQEARLRCSPMKGHSHVYWYRQLPEEGLKFMVYLQKENIIDESGMPKERFSAEFPKEGPSILRIQQVVRGDSAAYFCASSPWTGGETQYFGPGTRLLVL.

The chain has TRBV10-1 and TRBJ2-3; 11 bases align to TRBD2. This CDR3 is built from 16 residues. J was trimmed by 2 bases and V by 4 bases; bases with no gene match: 5. Germline CDR1 WNHNN, CDR2 SYGVQD (reference sequence). CDR3 bases: TGCGCCAGCAGTGCCGGGACTAGCGGTGACACAGATACGCAGTATTTT. The encoded protein is CASSAGTSGDTDTQYF.

This clone turned up a few times. This rearrangement joins TRBV4-2 to TRBJ1-1; tentative D call: TRBD1 (6 bases). V shed 0 bases and J shed 7 bases, with 12 bases lying between them. CDR3 size: 14 residues. Germline V gives CDR1 LGHNA, CDR2 YNFKEQ. The CDR3 loop is CASSQDLGQFEAFF. The CDR3 DNA follows: TGTGCCAGCAGCCAAGATCTAGGACAGTTTGAAGCTTTCTTT.

This clone was detected once. This rearrangement joins TRBV30 to TRBJ1-2; TRBD1 matches at 12 bases. Germline assignment: CDR1 GTSNPN and CDR2 SVGIG (reference sequence). The CDR3 has 14 amino acids. V lost 7 bases to trimming and J lost 7 bases; unmatched junction nucleotides: 10. The CDR3 bases are TGTGCCTCGAAACCGGGACAGGGGGCACTTGGCTACACCTTC. This gives the protein CASKPGQGALGYTF.

The chain recombines TRBV6-5 with TRBJ1-1, with 8 bases identical to TRBD1. Unmatched junction bases numbered 12, after V lost 6 bases and J lost 6 bases. Germline CDR1 MNHEY, CDR2 SVGAGI. The CDR3 length is 15 residues. Here the CDR3 DNA reads TGTGCCAGCAGGAGGCCTAGGACAGGGCTAGCTGAAGCTTTCTTT. Translated, it gives CASRRPRTGLAEAFF.

V gene TRBV7-9 combines with J gene TRBJ2-1; D gene ambiguous. In germline, CDR1 is SEHNR, CDR2 FQNEAQ (reference sequence). V was cut by 6 bases and J by 0 bases, with 18 bases left in between. This CDR3 comprises 17 residues. The CDR3 nucleotides are TGTGCCAGCAGTCCCACCTCAGGCTTGCTCTCCTACAATGAGCAGTTCTTC. Translated, it gives CASSPTSGLLSYNEQFF.

The CDR3 is CASKWTGYNEQFF. CDR3 DNA sequence: TGCGCCAGCAAATGGACAGGGTACAATGAGCAGTTCTTC. V is TRBV5-1 and J is TRBJ2-1; 8 bases align to TRBD1. This CDR3 comprises 13 residues. Germline loops: CDR1 SGHRS, CDR2 YFSETQ. After removal of 6 bases from V and 4 bases from J, the junction contained 3 bases not matched to a gene. Variable domain in full (rest from reference TRBV5-1 and TRBJ2-1): KAGVTQTPRYLIKTRGQQVTLSCSPISGHRSVSWYQQTPGQGLQFLFEYFSETQRNKGNFPGRFSGRQFSNSRSEMNVSTLELGDSALYLCASKWTGYNEQFFGPGTRLTVL.